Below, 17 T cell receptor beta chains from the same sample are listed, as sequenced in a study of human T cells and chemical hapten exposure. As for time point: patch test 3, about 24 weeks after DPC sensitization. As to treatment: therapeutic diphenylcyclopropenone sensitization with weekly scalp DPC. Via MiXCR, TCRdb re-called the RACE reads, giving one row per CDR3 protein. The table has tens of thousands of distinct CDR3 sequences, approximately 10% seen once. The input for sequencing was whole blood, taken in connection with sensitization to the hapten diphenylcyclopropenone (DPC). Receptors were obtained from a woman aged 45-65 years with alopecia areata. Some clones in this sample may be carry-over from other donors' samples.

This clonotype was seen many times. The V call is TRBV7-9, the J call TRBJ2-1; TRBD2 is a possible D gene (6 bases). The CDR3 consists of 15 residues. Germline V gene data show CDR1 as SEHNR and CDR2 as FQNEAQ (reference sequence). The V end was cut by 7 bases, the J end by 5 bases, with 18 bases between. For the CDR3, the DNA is TGTGCCAGCAACCGCGTAAGCCGGGGGAACAATGAGCAGTTCTTC. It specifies CASNRVSRGNNEQFF.

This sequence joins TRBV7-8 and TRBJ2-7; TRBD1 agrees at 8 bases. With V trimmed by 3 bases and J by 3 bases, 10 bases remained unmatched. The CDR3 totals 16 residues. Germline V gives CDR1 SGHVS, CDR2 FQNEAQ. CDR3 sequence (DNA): TGTGCCAGCAGCTTCCGGCCCGGACAGGGAATCTACGAGCAGTACTTC. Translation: CASSFRPGQGIYEQYF.

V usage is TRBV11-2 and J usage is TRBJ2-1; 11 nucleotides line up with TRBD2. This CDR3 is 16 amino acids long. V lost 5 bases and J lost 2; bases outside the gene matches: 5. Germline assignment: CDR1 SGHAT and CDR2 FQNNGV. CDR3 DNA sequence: TGTGCCAGCAGCCCGACTAGCGGGATAACCTACAATGAGCAGTTCTTC. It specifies CASSPTSGITYNEQFF.

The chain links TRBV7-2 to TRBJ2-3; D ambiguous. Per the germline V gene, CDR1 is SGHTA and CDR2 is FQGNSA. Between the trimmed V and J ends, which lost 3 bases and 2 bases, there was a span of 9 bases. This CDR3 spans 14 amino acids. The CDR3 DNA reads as TGTGCCAGCAGCTTGGGGATGTTCACAGATACGCAGTATTTT. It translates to CASSLGMFTDTQYF.

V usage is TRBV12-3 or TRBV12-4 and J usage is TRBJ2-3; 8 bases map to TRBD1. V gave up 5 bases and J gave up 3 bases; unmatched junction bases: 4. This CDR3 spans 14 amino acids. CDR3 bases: TGTGCCAGCAGTGCCCGGACAGGGACAGATACGCAGTATTTT. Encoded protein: CASSARTGTDTQYF.

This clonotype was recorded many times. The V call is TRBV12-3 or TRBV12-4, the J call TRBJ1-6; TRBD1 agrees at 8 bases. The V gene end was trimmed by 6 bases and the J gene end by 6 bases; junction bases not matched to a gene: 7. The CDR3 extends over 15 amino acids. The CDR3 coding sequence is TGTGCCAGCAGAGCCCAGGGGGCCGGTAATTCACCCCTCCACTTT. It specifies CASRAQGAGNSPLHF.

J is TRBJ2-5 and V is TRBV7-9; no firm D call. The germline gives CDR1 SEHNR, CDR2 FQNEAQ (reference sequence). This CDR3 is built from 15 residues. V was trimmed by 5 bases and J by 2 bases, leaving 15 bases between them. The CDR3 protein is CASSPMTARQETQYF. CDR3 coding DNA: TGTGCCAGCAGCCCGATGACGGCCCGTCAAGAGACCCAGTACTTC.

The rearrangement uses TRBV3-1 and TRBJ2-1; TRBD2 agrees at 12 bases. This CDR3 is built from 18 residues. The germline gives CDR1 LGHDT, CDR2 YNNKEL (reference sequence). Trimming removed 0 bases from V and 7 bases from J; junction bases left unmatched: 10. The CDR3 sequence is CASSQDLIGTSGFNEQFF. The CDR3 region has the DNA TGTGCCAGCAGCCAAGATCTGATAGGGACTAGCGGGTTTAATGAGCAGTTCTTC.

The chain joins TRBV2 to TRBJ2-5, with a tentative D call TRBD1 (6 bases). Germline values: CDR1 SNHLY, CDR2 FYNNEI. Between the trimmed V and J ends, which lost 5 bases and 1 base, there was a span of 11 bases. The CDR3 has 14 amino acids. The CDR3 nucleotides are TGTGCCAGCAGTTTACAGGGTCTCCAAGAGACCCAGTACTTC. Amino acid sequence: CASSLQGLQETQYF.

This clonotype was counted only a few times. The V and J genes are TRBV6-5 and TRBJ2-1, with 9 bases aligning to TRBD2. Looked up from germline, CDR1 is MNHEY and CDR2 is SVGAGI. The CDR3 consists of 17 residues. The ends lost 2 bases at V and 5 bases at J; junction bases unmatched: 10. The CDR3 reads CASSYGSLSGRNNEQFF. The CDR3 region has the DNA TGTGCCAGCAGTTACGGCTCCCTAAGCGGGAGGAACAATGAGCAGTTCTTC.

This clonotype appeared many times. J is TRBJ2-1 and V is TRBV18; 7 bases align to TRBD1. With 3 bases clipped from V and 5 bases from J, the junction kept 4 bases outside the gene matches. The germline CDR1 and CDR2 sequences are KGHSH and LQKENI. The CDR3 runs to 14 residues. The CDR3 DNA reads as TGTGCCAGCTCACCGAGACAGGGAAACAATGAGCAGTTCTTC. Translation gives CASSPRQGNNEQFF.

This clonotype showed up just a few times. The CDR3 protein is CASSRTGPSYEQYF. The CDR3, as DNA: TGTGCCAGCAGCCGGACAGGGCCCTCCTACGAGCAGTACTTC. The chain has TRBV9 and TRBJ2-7, with 8 bases aligning to TRBD1. Trimming cost V 4 bases and J 0 bases; bases outside gene matches: 3. The germline CDR1 and CDR2 sequences are SGDLS and YYNGEE. The CDR3 totals 14 residues.

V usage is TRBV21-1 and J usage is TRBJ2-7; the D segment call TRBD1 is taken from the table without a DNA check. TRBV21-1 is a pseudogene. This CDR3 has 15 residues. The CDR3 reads CASSKDSGIHYEQYF. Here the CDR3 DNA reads TGTGCCAGCAGCAAAGACTCAGGGATTCACTACGAGCAGTACTTC.

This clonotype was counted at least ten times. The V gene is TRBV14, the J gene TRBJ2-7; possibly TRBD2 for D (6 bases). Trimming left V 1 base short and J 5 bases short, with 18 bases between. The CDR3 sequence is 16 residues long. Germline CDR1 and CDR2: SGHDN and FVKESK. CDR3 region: CASSQGLGGSIHEQYF. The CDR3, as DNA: TGTGCCAGCAGCCAAGGCCTTGGGGGGAGCATCCACGAGCAGTACTTC.

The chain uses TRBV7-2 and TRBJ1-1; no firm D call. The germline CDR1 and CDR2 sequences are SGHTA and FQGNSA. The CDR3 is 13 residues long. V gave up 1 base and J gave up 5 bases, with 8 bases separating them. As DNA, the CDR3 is TGTGCCAGCAGCTTAGGAGGGTTGACTGAAGCTTTCTTT. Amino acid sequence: CASSLGGLTEAFF.

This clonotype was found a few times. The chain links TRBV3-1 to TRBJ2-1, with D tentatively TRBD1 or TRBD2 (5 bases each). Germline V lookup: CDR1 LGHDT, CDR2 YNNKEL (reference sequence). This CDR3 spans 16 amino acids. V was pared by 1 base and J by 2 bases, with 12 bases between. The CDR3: CASSQAGAQTYNEQFF. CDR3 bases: TGTGCCAGCAGCCAAGCCGGGGCCCAGACCTACAATGAGCAGTTCTTC.

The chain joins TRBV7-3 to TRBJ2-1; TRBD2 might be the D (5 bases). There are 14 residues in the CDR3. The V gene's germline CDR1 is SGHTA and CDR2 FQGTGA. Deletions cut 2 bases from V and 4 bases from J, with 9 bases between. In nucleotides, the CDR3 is TGTGCCAGCAGCTTAGGACTGGCGTACAATGAGCAGTTCTTC. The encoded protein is CASSLGLAYNEQFF.